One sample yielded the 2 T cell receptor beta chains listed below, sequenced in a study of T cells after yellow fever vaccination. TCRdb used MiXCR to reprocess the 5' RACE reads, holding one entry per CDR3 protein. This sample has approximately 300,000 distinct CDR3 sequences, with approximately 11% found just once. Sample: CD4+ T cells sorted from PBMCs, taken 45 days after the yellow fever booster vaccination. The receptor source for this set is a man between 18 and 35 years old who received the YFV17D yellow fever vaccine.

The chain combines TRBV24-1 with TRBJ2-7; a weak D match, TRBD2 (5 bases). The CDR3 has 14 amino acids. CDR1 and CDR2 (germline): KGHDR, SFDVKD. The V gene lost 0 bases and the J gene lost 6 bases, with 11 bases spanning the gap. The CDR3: CATSDLRGLCEQYF. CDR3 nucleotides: TGTGCCACCAGTGATTTGCGGGGTCTCTGCGAGCAGTACTTC.

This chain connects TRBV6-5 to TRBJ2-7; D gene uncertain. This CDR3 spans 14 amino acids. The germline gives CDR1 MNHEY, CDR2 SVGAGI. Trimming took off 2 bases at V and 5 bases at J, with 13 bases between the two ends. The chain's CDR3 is CASSYDRRNNEQYF. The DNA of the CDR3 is TGTGCCAGCAGTTACGACCGGAGAAACAACGAGCAGTACTTC.